Listed here is a single T cell receptor (beta chain). The antigen remains unidentified. The data stem from a study of T cell clonotyping in hematopoietic cell transplantation. Whole-study results and caveats: At the given depth, recipient repertoires were over 95% de novo clonotypes.

Some clones are missing from TCRdb's copy, which holds only in-frame ones; the method was immunoSEQ multiplex PCR. The sample contains tens of thousands of clones, 94% of which appear only once. This clonotype was sampled from a woman between 45 and 65 years old in good health. Some clones in this sample may be carry-over from other donors' samples. Sequencing was done on a sample of peripheral blood mononuclear cells.

The CDR3 reads CASSSEGEKGFF. The CDR3 nucleotides are TGTGCCAGCAGCTCGGAAGGGGAGAAGGGTTTCTTT. V gene TRBV5-6 combines with J gene TRBJ1-1; perhaps TRBD1 as D (5 bases). The V end was cut by 3 bases, the J end by 13 bases, with 16 bases between. The CDR3 has 12 residues. Per germline, CDR1 SGHDT and CDR2 YYEEEE.